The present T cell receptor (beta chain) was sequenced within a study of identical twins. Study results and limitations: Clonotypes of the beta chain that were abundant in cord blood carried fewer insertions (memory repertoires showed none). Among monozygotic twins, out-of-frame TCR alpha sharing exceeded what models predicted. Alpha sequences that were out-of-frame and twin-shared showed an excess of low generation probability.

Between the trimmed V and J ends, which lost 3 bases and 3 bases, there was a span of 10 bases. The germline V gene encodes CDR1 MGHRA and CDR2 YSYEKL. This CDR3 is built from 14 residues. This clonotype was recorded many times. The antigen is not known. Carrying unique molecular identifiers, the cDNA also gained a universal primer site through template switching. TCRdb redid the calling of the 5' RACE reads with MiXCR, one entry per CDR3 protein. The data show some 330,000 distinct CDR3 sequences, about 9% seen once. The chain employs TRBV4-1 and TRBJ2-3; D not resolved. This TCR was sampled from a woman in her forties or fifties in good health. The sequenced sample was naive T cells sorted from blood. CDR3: CASSQLVRTDTQYF. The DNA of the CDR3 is TGCGCCAGCAGCCAGCTAGTGCGGACAGATACGCAGTATTTT.